The clone carrying this T cell receptor beta chain was seen only a few times. This sample was included in a study of blood T cell repertoires in COVID-19. Germline V lookup: CDR1 MDHEN, CDR2 SYDVKM. Deletions cut 5 bases from V and 6 bases from J, with 20 bases between. This CDR3 has 15 amino acids. Assay: immunoSEQ multiplex PCR; the TCRdb copy retains only in-frame clones and omits some. The sample shows around 270,000 clones, more than 85% of them seen only once. This chain links TRBV28 with TRBJ2-7; a weak D match, TRBD2 (6 bases). This receptor was obtained from a person aged 18 to 30 with COVID-19, enrolled during active disease. Sequencing input: peripheral blood. For the CDR3, the DNA is TGTGCCAGCAGTACACCGGGCCAACCGGGACTCGAGCAGTACTTC. Residues: CASSTPGQPGLEQYF.